Following are 14 T cell receptor beta chains from one sample sequenced in a study of regulatory T cells in long-lasting Graves disease. Time point in this sample: newly diagnosed GD, antithyroid drugs for less than 3 months. With RNA extracted from PBMCs as input, the TCR library was made. TCR beta libraries were built with iRepertoire HTBI primers and Arm-PCR of CDR3 regions. TCRdb reanalysed the multiplex PCR reads using MiXCR and keeps one entry per CDR3 protein. Among roughly 500,000 distinct CDR3 sequences listed, about 14% were seen once. These data were also reused for a study on T cells in Graves' hyperthyroidism and ophthalmopathy.

This specimen was peripheral blood mononuclear cells (PBMCs), taken at new diagnosis, from a patient treated with antithyroid drugs. All receptors come from a man aged 25 to 40 with Graves disease.

This clonotype appeared a few times. This chain uses TRBV27 with TRBJ2-3, with D unresolved. The V and J ends lost 8 bases and 2 bases respectively, with 20 bases between them. Germline-derived CDR1 and CDR2 are MNHEY and SMNVEV (reference sequence). The CDR3 has 16 amino acids. CDR3 protein: CASGPWGGRFTDTQYF. As DNA, the CDR3 is TGTGCCAGCGGCCCATGGGGTGGTAGATTCACAGATACGCAGTATTTT.

This clonotype was recorded at least ten times. This chain uses TRBV18 with TRBJ1-4; a weak D match, TRBD1 (6 bases). Germline lookup yields CDR1 KGHSH and CDR2 LQKENI. The CDR3 spans 15 residues. V lost 3 bases and J lost 3, with 11 bases in between. CDR3 sequence: CASSPIQGSNEKLFF. The CDR3 DNA is TGTGCCAGCTCACCGATACAGGGATCTAATGAAAAACTGTTTTTT. Combining the CDR3 with reference TRBV18 and TRBJ1-4 gives the whole variable domain NAGVMQNPRHLVRRRGQEARLRCSPMKGHSHVYWYRQLPEEGLKFMVYLQKENIIDESGMPKERFSAEFPKEGPSILRIQQVVRGDSAAYFCASSPIQGSNEKLFFGSGTQLSVL.

A word on this clonotype: A read error may explain this, as a much larger clone is one base away. Lacking the conserved final phenylalanine or tryptophan, this CDR3 likely reflects a read error. V usage is TRBV12-3 or TRBV12-4 and J usage is TRBJ2-3, with 8 bases aligning to TRBD2. J lost 1 base, V lost 5 bases, and 8 bases had no gene match. The CDR3 runs to 16 residues. CDR3 region: CASSPSPTSGTDTQYS. The CDR3 DNA sequence: TGTGCCAGCAGTCCCTCCCCGACTAGCGGCACAGATACGCAGTATTCT.

At least ten counts were recorded for this clonotype. The gene calls are TRBV29-1 and TRBJ2-2; D is possibly TRBD2 (6 bases). The V and J ends lost 8 bases and 0 bases respectively, with 13 bases between them. The CDR3 length is 14 residues. Per the germline V gene, CDR1 is SQVTM and CDR2 is ANQGSEA. In DNA form, the CDR3 reads TGCAGCTCCTCCGGACTACCGAACACCGGGGAGCTGTTTTTT. It codes for CSSSGLPNTGELFF.

This clonotype was recorded a few times. V and J are TRBV25-1 and TRBJ1-6; possible D gene TRBD1, 5 bases. In germline, CDR1 is MGHDK, CDR2 SYGVNS. There are 15 residues in the CDR3. Trimming shortened V by 0 bases and J by 8 bases, and 11 bases separated the two germline ends. The CDR3 protein is CASSEYRGGDSPLHF. CDR3 DNA sequence: TGTGCCAGCAGTGAATACCGGGGGGGGGATTCACCCCTCCACTTT.

This clonotype was recorded many times. This chain uses TRBV24-1 with TRBJ2-1; 13 positions match TRBD2. The CDR3 consists of 16 residues. Trimming removed 4 bases from V and 8 bases from J; junction bases left unmatched: 7. Germline V lookup: CDR1 KGHDR, CDR2 SFDVKD. The CDR3: CATSERLAGGFDEQFF. CDR3 nucleotides: TGTGCCACCAGTGAGCGACTAGCGGGAGGTTTCGATGAGCAGTTCTTC.

DNA for the CDR3: TGTGCCTGGGCAAAGCTCTCTGGAAACACCATATATTTT. It translates to CAWAKLSGNTIYF. The chain carries TRBV30 and TRBJ1-3; D is ambiguous. The germline gives CDR1 GTSNPN, CDR2 SVGIG (reference sequence). Between the trimmed V and J ends, which lost 5 bases and 0 bases, there was a span of 8 bases. The CDR3 has 13 residues. The whole variable domain, remainder taken from reference TRBV30 and TRBJ1-3, is SQTIHQWPATLVQPVGSPLSLECTVEGTSNPNLYWYRQAAGRGLQLLFYSVGIGQISSEVPQNLSASRPQDRQFILSSKKLLLSDSGFYLCAWAKLSGNTIYFGEGSWLTVV.

This clonotype came up a few times. The chain links TRBV19 to TRBJ2-1; tentatively, D is TRBD1 (6 bases). This CDR3 comprises 15 residues. Trimming removed 1 base at V and 6 bases at J, with 13 bases between. The V gene's germline CDR1 is LNHDA and CDR2 SQIVND (reference sequence). CDR3 bases: TGTGCCAGTAGTATAGGATACAAGGGGGTCAATGAGCAGTTCTTC. Protein product: CASSIGYKGVNEQFF.

This clonotype was seen at least ten times. The V call is TRBV27, the J call TRBJ1-1; D is perhaps TRBD1 (6 bases). V dropped 4 bases and J dropped 1 base, with 13 bases sitting between them. CDR1 is MNHEY, CDR2 SMNVEV, per germline (reference sequence). The CDR3 has 15 residues. CDR3 DNA: TGTGCCAGCAGTTCTACCAGGGGTCGGAACACTGAAGCTTTCTTT. Translated: CASSSTRGRNTEAFF.

This clonotype has ten or more counts. The V gene is TRBV18, the J gene TRBJ2-5; perhaps TRBD1 as D (5 bases). V lost 5 bases and J 5 bases, leaving 18 bases between the germline ends. CDR1 KGHSH and CDR2 LQKENI come from the germline V gene. This CDR3 has 15 amino acids. The CDR3 sequence is CASSADPGPEETQYF. In DNA, the CDR3 is TGTGCCAGCTCAGCGGACCCAGGGCCTGAGGAGACCCAGTACTTC.

This clonotype was found a few times. With a much larger clone just one base away, this may be a read error. The chain carries TRBV11-2 and TRBJ2-1; tentatively, D is TRBD1 (6 bases). V was trimmed by 6 bases and J by 5 bases, leaving 20 bases between them. Germline CDR1 and CDR2: SGHAT and FQNNGV. This CDR3 has 16 amino acids. The CDR3 nucleotides are TGTGCCAGCAGATCGGTAGGGGGAGAGAGTCACAATGAGCAGTTCTTC. This codes for CASRSVGGESHNEQFF.

This clonotype appeared many times. V and J are TRBV20-1 and TRBJ1-1; D call uncertain. The V end lost 5 bases, the J end lost 7 bases, and 11 bases lay between the germline ends. The CDR3 sequence is 11 residues long. Germline values: CDR1 DFQATT, CDR2 SNEGSKA (reference sequence). CDR3 residues: CSALPRDEAFF. Here the CDR3 DNA reads TGCAGTGCTCTCCCACGGGATGAAGCTTTCTTT.

A few counts support this clonotype. This rearrangement joins TRBV15 to TRBJ2-3, with D perhaps assigned TRBD1 or TRBD2 (6 bases each). CDR3 length: 12 residues. V lost 8 bases to trimming and J lost 8 bases, with 14 bases between them. CDR1 LNHNV and CDR2 YYDKDF come from the germline V gene (reference sequence). CDR3 protein: CATSRGPPTQYF. CDR3 in DNA: TGTGCCACCTCCCGGGGGCCCCCTACGCAGTATTTT.

This clonotype was observed a handful of times. The chain joins TRBV20-1 to TRBJ2-7; TRBD1 is a possible D gene (5 bases). The V end was cut by 0 bases, the J end by 4 bases, with 10 bases between. CDR1 is DFQATT and CDR2 is SNEGSKA in the germline V gene (reference sequence). The CDR3 has 13 residues. The CDR3 DNA sequence: TGCAGTGCTAGAGATAGACAGTTATACGAGCAGTACTTC. Protein: CSARDRQLYEQYF.